These 20 T cell receptor beta chains originate from one sample sequenced in a study of molecular identifiers for immune sequencing clone quantification. TCRdb reprocessed the PCR reads via MiXCR and lists one record per CDR3 protein. Counted here are approximately 54,000 distinct CDR3 sequences, about 25% occurring once; the ten biggest clones make up 1.5% to 2%. Material for sequencing was naive CD8+ T cells from blood, with Jurkat cell RNA spiked in. Indicated subset: FACS-sorted CD8+CD4-CCR7+CD45RA+ naive T cells. Receptor source: a human donor in good health. Some libraries in this study had Jurkat cell RNA spiked in.

This clonotype was recorded at least ten times. J is TRBJ1-5 and V is TRBV19; tentatively, D is TRBD1 (6 bases). Germline CDR1 reads LNHDA; CDR2 reads SQIVND (reference sequence). This CDR3 is built from 13 residues. Deletions cut 10 bases from V and 6 bases from J, with 16 bases between. CDR3 in DNA: TGTGCCACCGCGGCGGGGGGCGGTCAGCCCCAGCATTTT. Translation: CATAAGGGQPQHF.

V and J are TRBV4-1 and TRBJ2-2; D not certain. The V gene's germline CDR1 is MGHRA and CDR2 YSYEKL. The CDR3 length is 15 residues. Trimming removed 0 bases at V and 3 bases at J, with 8 bases between. Written as DNA, the CDR3 is TGCGCCAGCAGCCAAGAATGGACGCACACCGGGGAGCTGTTTTTT. Amino acids: CASSQEWTHTGELFF.

Many counts were recorded for this clonotype. This chain uses TRBV7-9 with TRBJ2-7; 8 bases align to TRBD2. There are 15 residues in the CDR3. Germline CDR1 and CDR2: SEHNR and FQNEAQ (reference sequence). J gave up 0 bases and V 5 bases, and 6 bases lay outside the gene matches. The CDR3 sequence is CASSHTSGSSYEQYF. The DNA for the CDR3 is TGTGCCAGCAGCCATACTAGCGGTAGCTCCTACGAGCAGTACTTC.

This clonotype was detected a few times. The chain joins TRBV19 to TRBJ2-1, with 11 bases matching TRBD2. V lost 7 bases to trimming and J lost 9 bases; unmatched junction nucleotides: 11. CDR1 and CDR2 from the germline V gene are LNHDA and SQIVND (reference sequence). The CDR3 is made up of 15 amino acids. The CDR3 sequence is CASTIAGGPVSEQFF. CDR3 sequence (DNA): TGTGCCAGTACCATAGCGGGAGGGCCTGTGAGTGAGCAGTTCTTC.

Points on this clonotype: The germline gene is not matched at one end of the junction; a read error may be the cause. The genes are TRBV4-3 and TRBJ2-2; D is possibly TRBD1 or TRBD2 (5 bases each). The CDR3 is 14 amino acids. Germline V lookup: CDR1 LGHNA, CDR2 YSLEER. In DNA, the CDR3 is TGCGCCAGCAGCCAAGATACTGTCACCAGGGAGCTGGTTTTT. It is translated as CASSQDTVTRELVF.

Regarding this clonotype: A read error may be the cause here, since a much bigger clone is one base away. J is TRBJ2-7 and V is TRBV20-1; TRBD1 matches at 11 bases. Near its end, the DNA agrees better with TRBJ2-1, so the J call may be wrong. Germline lookup yields CDR1 DFQATT and CDR2 SNEGSKA (reference sequence). This CDR3 comprises 15 residues. The CDR3 region is CSARAPGTGGYEQFF. DNA of the CDR3: TGCAGTGCTAGAGCACCCGGGACAGGGGGTTACGAGCAGTTCTTC.

To note about this clonotype: Since a much larger clone is just one base distant, this may be a read error. The J gene is TRBJ2-1, the V gene TRBV11-2; no clear D gene. Germline CDR1 and CDR2: SGHAT and FQNNGV. CDR3 length: 13 amino acids. The CDR3 here is CASSLGTYDEQFF. CDR3 in DNA: TGTGCCAGCAGCTTAGGGACCTACGATGAGCAGTTCTTC.

Note on this clonotype: It may be a read error: a sequence one base away is much more abundant. This chain connects TRBV30 to TRBJ2-1; possibly TRBD1 or TRBD2 for D (5 bases each). From germline, CDR1 is GTSNPN and CDR2 SVGIG (reference sequence). This CDR3 comprises 15 residues. V was pared by 1 base and J by 5 bases, with 15 bases between. The CDR3 spells CAWSAPRVGDNEQFF. In nucleotides, the CDR3 is TGTGCCTGGAGTGCACCACGAGTGGGGGACAATGAGCAGTTCTTC.

As to this clonotype: This may stem from a read error, because a much larger clone lies one nucleotide away. The V gene is TRBV2, the J gene TRBJ1-5, with D possibly being TRBD1 (5 bases). CDR3 length equals 15 residues. CDR1 is SNHLY and CDR2 is FYNNEI in the germline V gene. CDR3 bases: TGTGCCAGCACCAACACAGGAGACAGCAATCTGCCCCAGCATTTT. Residues: CASTNTGDSNLPQHF.

Note on this clonotype: Being one base from a much bigger clone, this may be a read error. Likely a read error: the CDR3 ends without its conserved phenylalanine or tryptophan. The V gene is TRBV6-5, the J gene TRBJ2-5; possible D gene TRBD2, 5 bases. The CDR3 loop spans 16 amino acids. Per germline, CDR1 MNHEY and CDR2 SVGAGI. V was clipped by 0 bases and J by 0 bases, with 11 bases between them. CDR3 nucleotides: TGTGCCAGCAGTTACTCGATGGTCGGGAACCAAGAGACCCAGTACCTC. Translated: CASSYSMVGNQETQYL.

Ten or more counts support this clonotype. The V and J genes are TRBV7-3 and TRBJ2-7; 8 nucleotides align to TRBD1. The V gene's germline CDR1 is SGHTA and CDR2 FQGTGA. The CDR3 sequence is 13 residues long. J was trimmed by 4 bases and V by 4 bases; bases with no gene match: 3. The CDR3 DNA reads TGTGCCAGCAGCTCCGACAGGGGTTACGAGCAGTACTTC. It encodes CASSSDRGYEQYF.

This clonotype showed up just a few times. The gene calls are TRBV5-1 and TRBJ2-2, with D uncertain. This CDR3 comprises 12 residues. The V end was cut by 10 bases, the J end by 3 bases, with 10 bases between. CDR1 is SGHRS, CDR2 YFSETQ, per germline. CDR3: CALSVDTGELFF. In DNA, the CDR3 is TGCGCCTTGTCGGTTGACACCGGGGAGCTGTTTTTT.

In its sample, this clonotype was seen many times. This chain joins TRBV4-3 and TRBJ2-7; no definite D call. CDR3 length: 14 amino acids. V lost 0 bases and J 2 bases, leaving 8 bases between the germline ends. Looked up from germline, CDR1 is LGHNA and CDR2 is YSLEER. The CDR3 sequence is CASSQDGSTYEQYF. As DNA, the CDR3 is TGCGCCAGCAGCCAAGACGGCAGCACCTACGAGCAGTACTTC.

This clonotype occurred a few times. The chain links TRBV20-1 to TRBJ2-1; tentatively, D is TRBD1 (5 bases). V was pared by 6 bases and J by 3 bases, with 6 bases between. Germline CDR1 reads DFQATT; CDR2 reads SNEGSKA (reference sequence). There are 11 residues in the CDR3. The CDR3 reads CSAGDYNEQFF. The DNA of the CDR3 is TGCAGTGCAGGGGACTACAATGAGCAGTTCTTC.

A remark on this clonotype: Possible read error: a much larger clone is one base away. V and J are TRBV7-9 and TRBJ1-4; 8 bases map to TRBD1. Germline V gene data show CDR1 as SEHNR and CDR2 as FQNEAQ (reference sequence). CDR3 length equals 16 residues. The CDR3 loop is CASSSFVGDRHENLFF. The CDR3 coding sequence is TGTGCCAGCAGCTCATTCGTAGGGGACAGGCATGAAAACCTGTTTTTT. The variable domain in full, completed from reference TRBV7-9 and TRBJ1-4, reads DTGVSQNPRHKITKRGQNVTFRCDPISEHNRLYWYRQTLGQGPEFLTYFQNEAQLEKSRLLSDRFSAERPKGSFSTLEIQRTEQGDSAMYLCASSSFVGDRHENLFFGSGTQLSVL.

Many counts were recorded for this clonotype. The chain recombines TRBV7-9 with TRBJ2-3; D not certain. Trimming took 5 bases from V and 1 from J, leaving 16 bases between them. The germline gives CDR1 SEHNR, CDR2 FQNEAQ (reference sequence). The CDR3 is 16 residues long. The CDR3 coding sequence is TGTGCCAGCAGCCCCCGACGCGTGGCGGGCACAGATACGCAGTATTTT. Encoded protein: CASSPRRVAGTDTQYF.

Notes on this clonotype: Since a much larger clone is just one base distant, this may be a read error. The chain links TRBV2 to TRBJ1-5; 8 bases align to TRBD1. Germline lookup yields CDR1 SNHLY and CDR2 FYNNEI. V lost 5 bases and J lost 0; bases outside the gene matches: 12. This CDR3 spans 18 amino acids. CDR3 sequence (DNA): TGTGCCAGCAGTAACCCCGGGGCAGGGGGCTATAGCAATCAGCCCCAGCATTTT. This gives the protein CASSNPGAGGYSNQPQHF. The complete variable domain, with remaining parts taken from reference TRBV2 and TRBJ1-5, reads EPEVTQTPSHQVTQMGQEVILRCVPISNHLYFYWYRQILGQKVEFLVSFYNNEISEKSEIFDDQFSVERPDGSNFTLKIRSTKLEDSAMYFCASSNPGAGGYSNQPQHFGDGTRLSIL.

This clonotype was counted many times. The CDR3: CASSWEEMADTQYF. In DNA form, the CDR3 reads TGTGCCAGCAGTTGGGAAGAAATGGCAGATACGCAGTATTTT. The chain recombines TRBV12-3 or TRBV12-4 with TRBJ2-3; unclear D gene. The CDR3 is 14 residues long. The ends were cut back, 4 bases at V and 4 bases at J, with 12 bases in the middle.

This clonotype occurred many times. The J gene is TRBJ1-4, the V gene TRBV24-1; TRBD1 aligns across 9 bases. V shed 0 bases, J shed 0 bases, and the junction held 13 bases outside the gene matches. The length of the CDR3 is 21 residues. Germline loops: CDR1 KGHDR, CDR2 SFDVKD. CDR3 in amino acids: CATSDLRKGPDRGTTNEKLFF. CDR3 nucleotide sequence: TGTGCCACCAGTGATTTGCGAAAGGGGCCGGACAGGGGCACAACTAATGAAAAACTGTTTTTT.

Written as DNA, the CDR3 is TGTGCCAGCAGTTACTTGTCGAACACCGGGGAGCTGTTTTTT. This codes for CASSYLSNTGELFF. The chain combines TRBV6-2 or TRBV6-3 with TRBJ2-2; no definite D call. V gave up 1 base and J gave up 0 bases, with 3 bases separating them. The CDR3 covers 14 residues. The germline CDR1 and CDR2 sequences are MNHEY and SVGEGT.